This TCR beta chain was obtained from a study of blood T cells in healthy people across ages. Healthy Russian Caucasian donors spanned ages about 6 to 95 years. Primers used in a second PCR of about 6 to 12 cycles were a sample-barcoded 5' primer and a J-beta primer mix. Each CDR3 protein gets one entry after TCRdb re-called the 5' RACE reads with MiXCR. This sample has some 1.8 million distinct CDR3 sequences, with approximately 39% found just once. In germline, CDR1 is SEHNR, CDR2 FQNEAQ (reference sequence). The CDR3 runs to 15 residues. V lost 1 base to trimming and J lost 3 bases, with 13 bases between them.

The TCR sequence derives from a human donor in good health. V gene TRBV7-9 combines with J gene TRBJ2-7, with D maybe TRBD1 (6 bases). Sequencing was carried out using blood. The CDR3: CASSLVQGSFYEQYF. Written as DNA, the CDR3 is TGTGCCAGCAGCTTAGTACAGGGTTCATTCTACGAGCAGTACTTC.